Given below is one TCR beta chain in context. What it binds is not known. These data originate in a study of shared clonotypes between healthy human individuals. Looking at the study overall: The study drew on a couple of women and a few men aged 18 to 49 as donors. Each donor had three CD4 naive, three CD4 memory, two CD8 naive and one CD8 memory plate.

The CDR3 extends over 14 amino acids. V trimming: 2 bases; J trimming: 8 bases; junction bases outside the gene matches: 10. Germline assignment: CDR1 SQVTM and CDR2 ANQGSEA. Produced via immunoSEQ multiplex PCR; TCRdb's table is partial and in-frame only. The sample lists about a million clones, roughly 77% occurring once. The study, taken as a whole, reports: Naive subsets generally had larger estimated richness than memory subsets. Clonotype sharing across a few donors was observed for 4% to 6.5% of naive CD4 clonotypes.

This chain joins TRBV29-1 and TRBJ1-2; TRBD1 aligns across 8 bases. Sequences were obtained from memory CD4+ T cells from PBMCs. Sample subset: CD45RA-negative fraction. This sequence was found in a man between 18 and 35 years old in good health. Some clones in this sample may be carry-over from other donors' samples. CDR3 in DNA: TGCAGCGTTGAACCACAGGGGGTACAAGGCGGCTACACCTTC. This gives the protein CSVEPQGVQGGYTF.